The entry below describes one TCR beta chain. Trimming took off 5 bases at V and 2 bases at J, with 12 bases between the two ends. The CDR3 is made up of 14 amino acids. Germline assignment: CDR1 MDHEN and CDR2 SYDVKM. Under the authors' procedure: Amplified reference gene primers provided the basis for estimating nucleated cell counts. Libraries were prepared by immunoSEQ multiplex PCR; TCRdb keeps only in-frame clonotypes and omits some of them. The DNA gave D and trimming, while V, J and clone size come from that table. Among tens of thousands of clones listed, more than 70% were seen once. The sample is drawn from a study of blood T cell repertoires in COVID-19. Study in general: Italy, Spain and the United States were the sources of the convalescent and acute COVID-19 samples.

The sequence was collected from a man aged 55 to 69 with COVID-19, enrolled during active disease. The genes are TRBV28 and TRBJ1-1; D may be TRBD1 (6 bases). Sequences were obtained from peripheral blood. The CDR3 here is CASSLGTHNTEAFF. DNA of the CDR3: TGTGCCAGCAGTCTCGGGACACACAACACTGAAGCTTTCTTT.